The 32 T cell receptor beta chains below come from one sample, sequenced in a study of blood T cell repertoires in COVID-19. Method: immunoSEQ multiplex PCR; TCRdb's copy keeps in-frame clones and lacks some. The repertoire has about 160,000 clones, approximately 87% of them found once; the top ten carry 3.5% to 4.5%. The sequenced material came from peripheral blood. These receptor sequences come from a woman in her 70s with acute or convalescent COVID-19.

The chain uses TRBV6-5 and TRBJ1-1, with a possible D match to TRBD1 (5 bases). Germline CDR1 is MNHEY and CDR2 is SVGAGI. V lost 6 bases and J 1 base, leaving 9 bases between the germline ends. This CDR3 spans 13 amino acids. The CDR3 reads CASRRGQNTEAFF. The DNA for the CDR3 is TGTGCCAGCAGAAGAGGACAGAACACTGAAGCTTTCTTT.

J is TRBJ2-7 and V is TRBV28; 8 bases match TRBD2. Trimming took 4 bases from V and 1 from J; bases not matched to a gene: 9. This CDR3 contains 16 residues. From germline, CDR1 is MDHEN and CDR2 SYDVKM. CDR3 protein: CASSSRNSGRSYEQYF. The CDR3 bases are TGTGCCAGCAGTTCTAGGAACAGCGGGAGATCCTACGAGCAGTACTTC.

This sequence joins TRBV5-1 and TRBJ2-7, with TRBD1 matching over 8 bases. CDR1 SGHRS and CDR2 YFSETQ come from the germline V gene. Trimming at V came to 3 bases and at J to 7 bases, leaving 6 bases not matched to a gene. This CDR3 has 13 residues. The CDR3 bases are TGCGCCAGCAGCTATACAGGGGGTCCGGAGCAGTACTTC. Residues: CASSYTGGPEQYF. The full variable domain, rest sourced from reference TRBV5-1 and TRBJ2-7, is KAGVTQTPRYLIKTRGQQVTLSCSPISGHRSVSWYQQTPGQGLQFLFEYFSETQRNKGNFPGRFSGRQFSNSRSEMNVSTLELGDSALYLCASSYTGGPEQYFGPGTRLTVT.

This sequence joins TRBV6-5 and TRBJ1-2; 9 bases match TRBD1. This CDR3 is built from 14 residues. Germline loops: CDR1 MNHEY, CDR2 SVGAGI. Losses at the gene ends were 8 bases for V and 6 bases for J; bases not matched to a gene: 10. The CDR3 spells CASFPTGGGDGYTF. The CDR3 nucleotides are TGTGCCAGCTTTCCGACAGGGGGAGGCGATGGCTACACCTTC.

The rearrangement links TRBV19 to TRBJ1-4; D not certain. Germline V gene sequence: CDR1 LNHDA, CDR2 SQIVND (reference sequence). The CDR3 loop spans 13 amino acids. Trimming removed 1 base at V and 5 bases at J, with 5 bases between. CDR3 protein: CASSIGRNEKLFF. CDR3 sequence (DNA): TGTGCCAGTAGTATAGGGAGGAATGAAAAACTGTTTTTT.

This rearrangement joins TRBV7-2 to TRBJ2-1; the match to TRBD1 covers 8 bases. Germline loops: CDR1 SGHTA, CDR2 FQGNSA. There are 14 residues in the CDR3. The junction had 9 bases not matched to a gene; V was cut back by 5 bases and J by 9 bases. The CDR3 reads CASSPSPGTGEQFF. The CDR3 DNA reads TGTGCCAGCAGCCCATCCCCCGGGACAGGTGAGCAGTTCTTC.

The gene calls are TRBV7-8 and TRBJ2-4, with 11 bases fitting TRBD2. CDR3 length equals 19 residues. V lost 1 base, J lost 7 bases, and 15 bases stayed unmatched. Germline V gene data show CDR1 as SGHVS and CDR2 as FQNEAQ. The CDR3 reads CASSLEGSGRALPRNIQYF. CDR3 sequence (DNA): TGTGCCAGCAGCTTAGAAGGTAGCGGGAGGGCCCTCCCTCGGAACATTCAGTACTTC.

This clone showed up just a few times. The V and J genes are TRBV15 and TRBJ2-1; TRBD2 aligns across 11 bases. The germline V gene encodes CDR1 LNHNV and CDR2 YYDKDF (reference sequence). The trim removed 5 bases at V and 2 bases at J, leaving 8 bases unmatched. This CDR3 has 17 amino acids. Here the CDR3 reads CATSPGGTSGAYNEQFF. The CDR3 DNA follows: TGTGCCACCAGCCCAGGGGGGACTAGCGGAGCCTACAATGAGCAGTTCTTC.

V gene TRBV18 combines with J gene TRBJ2-5, with D perhaps matching TRBD2 (6 bases). Trimming shortened V by 4 bases and J by 1 base, and 10 bases separated the two germline ends. CDR3 size: 14 residues. Germline V gene sequence: CDR1 KGHSH, CDR2 LQKENI. The CDR3 protein is CASSRGVPQETQYF. As DNA, the CDR3 is TGTGCCAGCTCACGGGGGGTTCCCCAAGAGACCCAGTACTTC.

The chain employs TRBV7-2 and TRBJ1-3; D not certain. V was cut by 1 base and J by 0 bases, with 10 bases left in between. The CDR3 extends over 16 amino acids. The germline gives CDR1 SGHTA, CDR2 FQGNSA. CDR3 sequence reads: CASSLVAVPSGNTIYF. As DNA, the CDR3 is TGTGCCAGCAGCTTAGTGGCAGTCCCCTCTGGAAACACCATATATTTT.

The rearrangement links TRBV5-6 to TRBJ1-3; D remains unclear. CDR1 SGHDT and CDR2 YYEEEE come from the germline V gene. The CDR3 extends over 16 amino acids. V lost 2 bases and J lost 2, with 14 bases in between. CDR3 sequence: CASSLFAEAAGNTIYF. The CDR3 coding sequence is TGTGCCAGCAGCTTATTCGCAGAAGCGGCTGGAAACACCATATATTTT.

The chain joins TRBV6-1 to TRBJ1-2, with 7 positions matching TRBD1. The CDR3 covers 16 residues. Germline V gene lookup returns CDR1 MNHNS and CDR2 SASEGT. V lost 0 bases and J lost 1; bases outside the gene matches: 5. CDR3 sequence: CASSEAQGQNNYGYTF. The CDR3, as DNA: TGTGCCAGCAGTGAAGCCCAGGGACAGAATAACTATGGCTACACCTTC.

This clone occurred once. The V gene is TRBV28, the J gene TRBJ2-7, with 7 bases matching TRBD2. J was trimmed by 2 bases and V by 10 bases; bases with no gene match: 17. The length of the CDR3 is 16 residues. The germline V gene encodes CDR1 MDHEN and CDR2 SYDVKM. The chain's CDR3 is CAISPPAGVFPYEQYF. In DNA, the CDR3 is TGTGCCATATCACCCCCTGCGGGAGTATTTCCCTACGAGCAGTACTTC.

This chain connects TRBV15 to TRBJ2-4, with TRBD1 as a possible D gene (5 bases). The CDR3 covers 16 residues. CDR1 and CDR2 (germline): LNHNV, YYDKDF (reference sequence). Between the trimmed V and J ends, which lost 3 bases and 0 bases, there was a span of 12 bases. The CDR3 loop reads CATSRKTALAKNIQYF. CDR3 bases: TGTGCCACCAGCAGGAAGACAGCTCTAGCCAAAAACATTCAGTACTTC.

This clone came up once. The DNA of the CDR3 is TGTGCCGCGGGGCAGACAGGGATCTACGAGCAGTACTTC. It yields the protein CAAGQTGIYEQYF. This sequence joins TRBV27 and TRBJ2-7, with a tentative D call TRBD1 (7 bases). The CDR3 runs 13 residues. The germline V gene encodes CDR1 MNHEY and CDR2 SMNVEV (reference sequence). V lost 11 bases to trimming and J lost 3 bases, with 17 bases between them.

In DNA form, the CDR3 reads TGTGCCAGCAGTGTTACAGGCGGTAATTCACCCCTCCACTTT. Translated: CASSVTGGNSPLHF. The V call is TRBV6-4, the J call TRBJ1-6, with a tentative D call TRBD1 (5 bases). CDR1 MRHNA and CDR2 SNTAGT come from the germline V gene. Trimming pared 4 bases from V and 6 bases from J, leaving 10 bases between. This CDR3 comprises 14 residues.

The chain links TRBV5-1 to TRBJ1-4, with 9 bases aligning to TRBD1. Germline CDR1 is SGHRS and CDR2 is YFSETQ. This CDR3 is built from 17 residues. The J segment lost 8 bases and the V segment lost 2 bases, leaving 13 bases of the junction unmatched. The CDR3 DNA reads as TGCGCCAGCAGCTTCCGACTGACAGGGGGAGAAGGAGAAAAACTGTTTTTT. Translating gives CASSFRLTGGEGEKLFF.

This chain joins TRBV5-4 and TRBJ1-1; a possible D gene is TRBD1 (6 bases). Trimming removed 3 bases from V and 0 bases from J, with 9 bases in between. Germline values: CDR1 SGHNT, CDR2 YYREEE (reference sequence). This CDR3 is 14 amino acids long. The CDR3 DNA reads TGTGCCAGCAGCTCGGGACACATGAACACTGAAGCTTTCTTT. It is translated as CASSSGHMNTEAFF. Complete variable domain (other parts from reference TRBV5-4 and TRBJ1-1): ETGVTQSPTHLIKTRGQQVTLRCSSQSGHNTVSWYQQALGQGPQFIFQYYREEENGRGNFPPRFSGLQFPNYSSELNVNALELDDSALYLCASSSGHMNTEAFFGQGTRLTVV.

This clone has just a few counts. The rearrangement joins TRBV5-1 to TRBJ1-1; TRBD1 agrees at 9 bases. The length of the CDR3 is 15 residues. Germline V lookup: CDR1 SGHRS, CDR2 YFSETQ. V lost 3 bases to trimming and J lost 0 bases; unmatched junction nucleotides: 3. The DNA of the CDR3 is TGCGCCAGCAGCTGGGGACAGGGCCTGAACACTGAAGCTTTCTTT. It is translated as CASSWGQGLNTEAFF.

The chain has TRBV10-3 and TRBJ1-5; D is perhaps TRBD1 (6 bases). The germline V and J ends were trimmed by 8 bases and 0 bases, with 8 bases remaining between them. In germline, CDR1 is ENHRY, CDR2 SYGVKD. The CDR3 is 13 amino acids. The CDR3: CAIAQGSNQPQHF. The CDR3 nucleotides read TGTGCCATCGCACAGGGTAGCAATCAGCCCCAGCATTTT.

This rearrangement joins TRBV14 to TRBJ2-7, with D possibly being TRBD1 (6 bases). Germline loops: CDR1 SGHDN, CDR2 FVKESK. V gave up 0 bases and J gave up 5 bases, with 11 bases separating them. This CDR3 contains 14 residues. This CDR3 is CASSQDFRGNEQYF. The CDR3 bases are TGTGCCAGCAGCCAAGATTTCAGGGGTAACGAGCAGTACTTC.

The chain couples TRBV19 to TRBJ2-2; TRBD1 matches 8 bases. This CDR3 has 15 residues. The germline CDR1 and CDR2 sequences are LNHDA and SQIVND (reference sequence). V trimming: 6 bases; J trimming: 0 bases; junction bases outside the gene matches: 3. The CDR3 spells CASRPQGANTGELFF. As DNA, the CDR3 is TGTGCCAGTAGGCCACAGGGGGCGAACACCGGGGAGCTGTTTTTT.

The J gene is TRBJ1-3, the V gene TRBV28; perhaps TRBD1 as D (6 bases). V shed 5 bases and J shed 5 bases, with 16 bases lying between them. This CDR3 comprises 15 residues. CDR1 is MDHEN, CDR2 SYDVKM, per germline. The CDR3 bases are TGTGCCAGCAGTCCCTTCAGGGGAGGGAGAAACACCATATATTTT. Its protein product is CASSPFRGGRNTIYF.

The V and J genes are TRBV7-2 and TRBJ2-3; 9 nucleotides line up with TRBD2. V lost 0 bases, J lost 3 bases, and 16 bases stayed unmatched. The CDR3 spans 20 residues. Germline CDR1 SGHTA, CDR2 FQGNSA. CDR3 sequence: CASSLAPPGGLAARTDTQYF. DNA for the CDR3: TGTGCCAGCAGCTTAGCGCCCCCGGGGGGACTAGCCGCCAGGACAGATACGCAGTATTTT.

The CDR3 loop is CSVEGGLDTEAFF. CDR3 bases: TGCAGCGTTGAGGGAGGGTTGGACACTGAAGCTTTCTTT. The rearrangement uses TRBV29-1 and TRBJ1-1; D gene ambiguous. This CDR3 is 13 amino acids long. The V and J ends lost 3 bases and 3 bases respectively, with 11 bases between them. Germline CDR1 is SQVTM and CDR2 is ANQGSEA.

This rearrangement joins TRBV5-6 to TRBJ2-7; tentatively, D is TRBD1 (5 bases). Germline CDR1 reads SGHDT; CDR2 reads YYEEEE. Between the trimmed V and J ends, which lost 4 bases and 2 bases, there was a span of 16 bases. The CDR3 extends over 15 amino acids. The CDR3 DNA is TGTGCCAGCAGCCGAACAGGCCAACTTCCCTACGAGCAGTACTTC. It yields the protein CASSRTGQLPYEQYF.

The chain recombines TRBV3-1 (or the pseudogene TRBV3-2) with TRBJ2-7; D perhaps matches TRBD2 (5 bases). The CDR3 is made up of 14 amino acids. Germline CDR1 LGHDT, CDR2 YNNKEL (reference sequence). Trimming left V 3 bases short and J 5 bases short, with 14 bases between. The CDR3 DNA sequence: TGTGCCAGCAGCCAGTCCGGAGGTACCCACGAGCAGTACTTC. It encodes CASSQSGGTHEQYF.

The V gene is TRBV19, the J gene TRBJ1-4; unclear D gene. Germline loops: CDR1 LNHDA, CDR2 SQIVND (reference sequence). V was trimmed by 3 bases and J by 0 bases, leaving 11 bases between them. The CDR3 length is 16 residues. In DNA, the CDR3 is TGTGCCAGTAGTATGACCCGCCAGGCAACTAATGAAAAACTGTTTTTT. This gives the protein CASSMTRQATNEKLFF.

The genes are TRBV28 and TRBJ2-7; weak D call: TRBD2 (5 bases). The germline gives CDR1 MDHEN, CDR2 SYDVKM. CDR3 length: 16 residues. Deletions cut 5 bases from V and 1 base from J, with 18 bases between. The DNA of the CDR3 is TGTGCCAGCAGTCCAACACTAGGCGGCGGGTCCTACGAGCAGTACTTC. It encodes CASSPTLGGGSYEQYF.

This chain joins TRBV6-6 and TRBJ1-1; no clear D gene. This CDR3 comprises 13 residues. Germline-derived CDR1 and CDR2 are MNHNY and SVGAGI (reference sequence). Trimming took off 2 bases at V and 6 bases at J, with 10 bases between the two ends. CDR3 DNA: TGTGCCAGCAGTTACGCAGCGGCGGCTGAAGCTTTCTTT. Protein: CASSYAAAAEAFF.

The chain is built from TRBV25-1 and TRBJ2-2; D remains unclear. The germline gives CDR1 MGHDK, CDR2 SYGVNS. This CDR3 is built from 15 residues. V lost 4 bases, J lost 2 bases, and 11 bases lay in between. The CDR3 coding sequence is TGTGCCAGCAGTGGCTCAGGCCATAACACCGGGGAGCTGTTTTTT. This codes for CASSGSGHNTGELFF.

The chain uses TRBV6-5 and TRBJ1-2, with D perhaps matching TRBD1 (5 bases). Trimming stripped 0 bases from V and 4 bases from J, with 12 bases between. The germline V gene encodes CDR1 MNHEY and CDR2 SVGAGI. CDR3 length: 15 amino acids. The CDR3 protein is CASSYSGATGYGYTF. In DNA, the CDR3 is TGTGCCAGCAGTTACTCAGGGGCTACTGGCTATGGCTACACCTTC.